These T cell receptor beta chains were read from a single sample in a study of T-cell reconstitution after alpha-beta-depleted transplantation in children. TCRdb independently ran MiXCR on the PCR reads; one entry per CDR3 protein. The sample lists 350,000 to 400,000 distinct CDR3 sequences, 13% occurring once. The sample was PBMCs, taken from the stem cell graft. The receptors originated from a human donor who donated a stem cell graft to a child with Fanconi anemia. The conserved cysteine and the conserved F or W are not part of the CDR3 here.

AWSGTGWGAF	TRBV30	TRBJ1-1
ASSLKPNYGYT	TRBV5-4	TRBJ1-2
ASSPSPGLSYEQY	TRBV5-6	TRBJ2-7
CAPSLAGDSYQETQY	TRBV20-1	TRBJ2-5
ASSQDRRDTYEQY	TRBV4-3	TRBJ2-7
AARGIISYEQY	TRBV6-6	TRBJ2-7
ASSYTGREETQY	TRBV6-5	TRBJ2-5
ASSLAKPSAGYT	TRBV7-9	TRBJ1-2
SVTSGTGVNGEQF	TRBV29-1	TRBJ2-1
SVGGVWEQF	TRBV29-1	TRBJ2-1
ASSLDQGSVISAEAF	TRBV11-2	TRBJ1-1
ASARVGTNYGYT	TRBV6-1	TRBJ1-2
ASSLAGGLYEQF	TRBV5-1	TRBJ2-1
ASSPTDTYGYT	TRBV9	TRBJ1-2
ASSSNIASGGRSYNEQF	TRBV6-5	TRBJ2-1
ASSQDLQGAEDGELF	TRBV4-3	TRBJ2-2
ASNTGTPSYNEQF	TRBV12-3/TRBV12-4	TRBJ2-1
ATRRTGAGTDTQY	TRBV15	TRBJ2-3
ASSARVGQPQH	TRBV7-2	TRBJ1-5
ASGGTLNTGELF	TRBV7-2	TRBJ2-2
ASSSSGTSTSEQF	TRBV9	TRBJ2-1
SVEGEPQEAF	TRBV29-1	TRBJ1-1
ASSQLASNEQF	TRBV3-1	TRBJ2-1
ASRSSGHGNTEAF	TRBV12-3/TRBV12-4	TRBJ1-1
AISGRALGTDTQY	TRBV10-3	TRBJ2-3
ASSLWPGDQPQH	TRBV5-1	TRBJ1-5